The 18 T cell receptor beta chains below all came from one sample that was sequenced in a study of T cells expressing NK-cell markers. TCRdb re-called the 5' RACE reads and shows each CDR3 protein once, DNA omitted. This repertoire comprises about 550,000 distinct CDR3 sequences; its ten largest clones make up under 4.5%. Specimen: blood T cells: a sorted CD56 or NKG2C T cell subset, CD4+ or CD8+ T cells, or bulk PBMC T cells (not recorded which). These receptors were obtained from a man aged 18 to 30 in good health.

The V gene is TRBV5-6, the J gene TRBJ2-1; without DNA, the TCRdb call of TRBD2 cannot be checked. This CDR3 has 16 amino acids. CDR1 is SGHDT, CDR2 YYEEEE, per germline. CDR3 region: CASSLGRLAGEYEQFF.

The V call is TRBV15, the J call TRBJ2-1; TCRdb selects TRBD1, and the lack of DNA leaves this call unchecked. CDR1 and CDR2 from the germline V gene are LNHNV and YYDKDF (reference sequence). The CDR3 covers 13 residues. CDR3: CATSQVTGAEQFF.

The gene calls are TRBV7-7 and TRBJ2-2; TCRdb designates TRBD2, a call that cannot be tested without DNA. This CDR3 has 16 residues. In germline, CDR1 is SSHAT, CDR2 FNYEAQ (reference sequence). The chain's CDR3 is CAISLGVGGVTGELFF.

This chain connects TRBV29-1 to TRBJ1-1; TCRdb's assignment of TRBD1 cannot be checked, as there is no DNA. The CDR3 extends over 14 amino acids. Germline V gives CDR1 SQVTM, CDR2 ANQGSEA. The CDR3 sequence: CSAAGTGVNTEAFF. The full variable domain, completed using reference TRBV29-1 and TRBJ1-1, is SAVISQKPSRDICQRGTSLTIQCQVDSQVTMMFWYRQQPGQSLTLIATANQGSEATYESGFVIDKFPISRPNLTFSTLTVSNMSPEDSSIYLCSAAGTGVNTEAFFGQGTRLTVV.

The V gene is TRBV4-3, the J gene TRBJ2-1. The CDR3 covers 16 residues. Germline CDR1 is LGHNA and CDR2 is YSLEER. The CDR3 region is CASSQATFSSYNEQFF.

The chain joins TRBV12-3 or TRBV12-4 to TRBJ2-1; without DNA, the TCRdb call of TRBD1 cannot be checked. The CDR3 totals 11 residues. The CDR3: CASSFRGWQFF.

The chain has TRBV12-3 or TRBV12-4 and TRBJ2-5; the TCRdb D gene call, TRBD2, has no DNA to confirm it. The CDR3 covers 15 residues. This chain's CDR3 is CASSSSQVSWETQYF.

V and J are TRBV29-1 and TRBJ2-7; TCRdb reports TRBD1, a call that lacks DNA to check it against. The V gene's germline CDR1 is SQVTM and CDR2 ANQGSEA. This CDR3 spans 15 amino acids. This chain's CDR3 is CSVVPDVFYSYEQYF.

J is TRBJ2-2 and V is TRBV24-1; the TCRdb call, TRBD1, lacks DNA for checking. The CDR3 loop spans 13 amino acids. CDR1 is KGHDR and CDR2 is SFDVKD in the germline V gene. The CDR3 sequence is CATRQGSAGELFF.

The V and J genes are TRBV5-1 and TRBJ2-3; with no DNA, the TCRdb D assignment of TRBD2 cannot be verified. Germline V gene data show CDR1 as SGHRS and CDR2 as YFSETQ. The CDR3 runs 15 residues. CDR3: CASSLQSQQSDTQYF.

V gene TRBV18 combines with J gene TRBJ1-2. CDR1 and CDR2 from the germline V gene are KGHSH and LQKENI. This CDR3 comprises 16 residues. The chain's CDR3 is CASSPPKRSSLGGYTF.

V is TRBV4-1 and J is TRBJ2-1. The germline CDR1 and CDR2 sequences are MGHRA and YSYEKL. This CDR3 spans 16 amino acids. The CDR3 sequence: CASSQTALGSADEQFF.

The J gene is TRBJ1-4, the V gene TRBV4-2. The length of the CDR3 is 13 residues. Looked up from germline, CDR1 is LGHNA and CDR2 is YNFKEQ. This CDR3 reads CASSQTGKKELFF.

The rearrangement uses TRBV7-6 and TRBJ2-3; the TCRdb call, TRBD2, lacks DNA for checking. Germline CDR1 and CDR2: SGHVS and FNYEAQ. This CDR3 contains 16 residues. The CDR3 region is CASSLVQSGTTDTQYF.

The chain carries TRBV18 and TRBJ2-1. Germline loops: CDR1 KGHSH, CDR2 LQKENI. This CDR3 has 16 residues. The CDR3 protein is CASSPYTLSSYNEQFF.

The V gene is TRBV5-4, the J gene TRBJ2-3; the D call of TRBD2 rests on TCRdb alone, since no DNA is present to check it. CDR3 length: 16 amino acids. The germline V gene encodes CDR1 SGHNT and CDR2 YYREEE (reference sequence). CDR3 amino acids: CASSLDAGLLEVMQYF.

CDR3 amino acids: CASSIRLAGDEQFF. The genes are TRBV10-1 and TRBJ2-1; the TCRdb call, TRBD2, lacks DNA for checking. Per germline, CDR1 WNHNN and CDR2 SYGVQD (reference sequence). CDR3 length: 14 residues.

This chain links TRBV25-1 with TRBJ2-2; TCRdb indicates TRBD1, and absent DNA this call remains unverified. This CDR3 spans 17 amino acids. The germline V gene encodes CDR1 MGHDK and CDR2 SYGVNS. CDR3 in amino acids: CASSGLRQGEGGGELFF.